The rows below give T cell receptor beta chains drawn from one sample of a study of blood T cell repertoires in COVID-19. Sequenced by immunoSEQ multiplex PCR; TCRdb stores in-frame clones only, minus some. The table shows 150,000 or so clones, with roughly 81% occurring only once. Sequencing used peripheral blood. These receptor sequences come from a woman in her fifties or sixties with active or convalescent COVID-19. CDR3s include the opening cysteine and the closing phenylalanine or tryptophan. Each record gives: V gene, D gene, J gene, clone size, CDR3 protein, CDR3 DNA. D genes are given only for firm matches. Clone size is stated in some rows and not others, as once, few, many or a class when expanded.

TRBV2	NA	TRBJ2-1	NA	CASGGILEQQFF	TGTGCCAGCGGGGGGATACTGGAACAGCAGTTCTTC
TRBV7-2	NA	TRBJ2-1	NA	CASSFILLVGDNEQFF	TGTGCCAGCAGCTTCATCCTTCTTGTCGGGGACAATGAGCAGTTCTTC
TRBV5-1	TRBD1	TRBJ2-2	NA	CASSPTGGSDTGELFF	TGCGCCAGCAGCCCTACAGGGGGCTCGGACACCGGGGAGCTGTTTTTT
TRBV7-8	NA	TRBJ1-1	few	CASIVLGGANTEAFF	TGTGCCAGCATCGTACTTGGGGGGGCGAACACTGAAGCTTTCTTT
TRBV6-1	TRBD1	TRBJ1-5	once	CASSEGTGNQPQHF	TGTGCCAGCAGTGAAGGGACAGGGAATCAGCCCCAGCATTTT
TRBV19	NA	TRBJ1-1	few	CASSPAGTEAFF	TGTGCCAGTAGCCCGGCGGGGACTGAAGCTTTCTTT
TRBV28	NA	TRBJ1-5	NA	CASSLLAGASNQPQHF	TGTGCCAGCAGTCTTTTGGCAGGGGCCAGCAATCAGCCCCAGCATTTT
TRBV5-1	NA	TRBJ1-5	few	CASSLVQGNQPQHF	TGCGCCAGCAGCTTGGTGCAGGGGAATCAGCCCCAGCATTTT
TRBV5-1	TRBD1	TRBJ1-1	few	CASSLIRTGENTEAFF	TGCGCCAGCAGCTTGATAAGGACAGGGGAAAACACTGAAGCTTTCTTT
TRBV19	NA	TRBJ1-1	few	CASRGPFEADTEAFF	TGTGCCAGTAGGGGGCCCTTCGAGGCAGACACTGAAGCTTTCTTT